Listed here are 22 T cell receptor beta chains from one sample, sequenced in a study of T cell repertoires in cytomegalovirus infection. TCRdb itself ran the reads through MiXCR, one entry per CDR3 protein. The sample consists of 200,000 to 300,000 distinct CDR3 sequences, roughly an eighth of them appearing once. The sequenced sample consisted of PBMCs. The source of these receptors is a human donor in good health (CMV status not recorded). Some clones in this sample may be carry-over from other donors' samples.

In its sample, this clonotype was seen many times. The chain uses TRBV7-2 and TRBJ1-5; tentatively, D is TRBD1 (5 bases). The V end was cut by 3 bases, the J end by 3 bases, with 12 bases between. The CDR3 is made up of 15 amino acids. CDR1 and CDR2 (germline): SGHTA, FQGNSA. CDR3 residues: CASSFEGAVNQPQHF. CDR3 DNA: TGTGCCAGCAGCTTCGAAGGGGCAGTCAATCAGCCCCAGCATTTT.

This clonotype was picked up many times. CDR3 coding DNA: TGCAGTGCTAGAGATCCCGGGGCAGGGGTACGGCAGCCCCAGCATTTT. Amino acid sequence: CSARDPGAGVRQPQHF. The rearrangement uses TRBV20-1 and TRBJ1-5, with D maybe TRBD1 (6 bases). The CDR3 spans 16 residues. Trimming took off 0 bases at V and 7 bases at J, with 19 bases between the two ends. Per germline, CDR1 DFQATT and CDR2 SNEGSKA (reference sequence).

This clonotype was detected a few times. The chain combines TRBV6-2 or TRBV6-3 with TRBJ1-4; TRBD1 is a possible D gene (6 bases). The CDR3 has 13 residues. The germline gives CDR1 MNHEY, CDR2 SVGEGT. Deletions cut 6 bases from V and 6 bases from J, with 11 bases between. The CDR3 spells CASSSDSHEKLFF. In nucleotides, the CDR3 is TGTGCCAGCAGCTCGGACAGCCATGAAAAACTGTTTTTT.

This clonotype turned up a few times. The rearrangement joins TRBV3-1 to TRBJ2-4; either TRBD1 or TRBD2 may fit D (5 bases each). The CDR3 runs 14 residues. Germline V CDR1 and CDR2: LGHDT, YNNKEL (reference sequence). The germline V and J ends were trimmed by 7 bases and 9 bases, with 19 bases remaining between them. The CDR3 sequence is CASKKFGDEGIQYF. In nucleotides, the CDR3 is TGTGCCAGCAAGAAGTTCGGGGACGAAGGCATTCAGTACTTC.

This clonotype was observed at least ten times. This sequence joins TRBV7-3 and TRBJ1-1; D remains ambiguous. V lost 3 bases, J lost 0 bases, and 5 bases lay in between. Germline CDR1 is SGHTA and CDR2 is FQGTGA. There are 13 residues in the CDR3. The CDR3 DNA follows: TGTGCCAGCAGCTTGACGGTGAACACTGAAGCTTTCTTT. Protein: CASSLTVNTEAFF. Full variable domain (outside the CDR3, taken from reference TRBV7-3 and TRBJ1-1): GAGVSQTPSNKVTEKGKYVELRCDPISGHTALYWYRQSLGQGPEFLIYFQGTGAADDSGLPNDRFFAVRPEGSVSTLKIQRTERGDSAVYLCASSLTVNTEAFFGQGTRLTVV.

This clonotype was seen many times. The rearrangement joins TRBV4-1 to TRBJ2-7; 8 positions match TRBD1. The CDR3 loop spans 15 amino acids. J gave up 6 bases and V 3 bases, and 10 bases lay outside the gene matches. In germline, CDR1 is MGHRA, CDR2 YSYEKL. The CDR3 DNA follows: TGCGCCAGCAGCCACGTTGGACAGGGACGCGGCGAGCAGTACTTC. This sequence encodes CASSHVGQGRGEQYF.

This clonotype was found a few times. The CDR3 region is CASSFGGGGSNQPQHF. Written as DNA, the CDR3 is TGTGCCAGCAGTTTCGGGGGAGGGGGGAGCAATCAGCCCCAGCATTTT. The V call is TRBV12-3 or TRBV12-4, the J call TRBJ1-5, with D perhaps matching TRBD1 (6 bases). Trimming removed 3 bases from V and 1 base from J, with 13 bases in between. The CDR3 spans 16 residues.

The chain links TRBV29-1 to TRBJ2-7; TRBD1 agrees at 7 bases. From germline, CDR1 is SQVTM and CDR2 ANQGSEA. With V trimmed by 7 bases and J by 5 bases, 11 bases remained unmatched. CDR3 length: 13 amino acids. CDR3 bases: TGCAGCGGACAGACAGGGAATACACACGAGCAGTACTTC. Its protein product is CSGQTGNTHEQYF.

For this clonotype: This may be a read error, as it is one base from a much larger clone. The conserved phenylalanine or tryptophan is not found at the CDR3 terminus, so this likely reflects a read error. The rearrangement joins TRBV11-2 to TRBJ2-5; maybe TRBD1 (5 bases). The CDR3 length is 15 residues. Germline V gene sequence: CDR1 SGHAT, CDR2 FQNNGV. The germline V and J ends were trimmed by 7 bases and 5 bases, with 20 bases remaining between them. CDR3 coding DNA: TGTGCCAGCATCCCAGGCAGGTCCCAGGGTGAGACCCAGTACCTC. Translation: CASIPGRSQGETQYL.

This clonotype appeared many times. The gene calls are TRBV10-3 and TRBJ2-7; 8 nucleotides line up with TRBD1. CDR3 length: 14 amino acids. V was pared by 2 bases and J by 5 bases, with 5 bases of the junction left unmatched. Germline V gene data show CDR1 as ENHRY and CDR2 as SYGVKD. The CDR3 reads CAISEPRQGNEQYF. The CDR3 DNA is TGTGCCATCAGTGAGCCTAGACAGGGGAACGAGCAGTACTTC.

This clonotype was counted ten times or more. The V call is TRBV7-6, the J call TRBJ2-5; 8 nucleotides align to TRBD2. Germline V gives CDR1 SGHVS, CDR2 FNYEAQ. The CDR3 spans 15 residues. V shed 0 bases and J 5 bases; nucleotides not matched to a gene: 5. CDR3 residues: CASSLASAGGETQYF. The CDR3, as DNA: TGTGCCAGCAGCTTAGCATCTGCGGGGGGTGAGACCCAGTACTTC.

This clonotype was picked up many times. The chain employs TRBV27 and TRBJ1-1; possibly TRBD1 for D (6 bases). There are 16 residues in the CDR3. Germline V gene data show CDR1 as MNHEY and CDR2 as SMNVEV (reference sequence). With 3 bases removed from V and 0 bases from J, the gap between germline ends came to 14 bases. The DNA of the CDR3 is TGTGCCAGCAGTTTCTCCGGACAGCGAATGAACACTGAAGCTTTCTTT. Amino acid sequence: CASSFSGQRMNTEAFF.

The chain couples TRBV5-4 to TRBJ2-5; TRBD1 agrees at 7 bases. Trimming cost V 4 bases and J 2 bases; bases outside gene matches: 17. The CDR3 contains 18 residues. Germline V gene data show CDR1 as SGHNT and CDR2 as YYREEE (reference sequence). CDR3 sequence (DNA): TGTGCCAGCAGCCCTAACCCGACAGGGTTCGGATTACAAGAGACCCAGTACTTC. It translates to CASSPNPTGFGLQETQYF.

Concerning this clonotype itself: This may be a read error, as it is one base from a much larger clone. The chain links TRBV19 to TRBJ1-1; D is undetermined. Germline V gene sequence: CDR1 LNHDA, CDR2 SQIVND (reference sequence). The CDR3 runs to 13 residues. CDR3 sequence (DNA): TGTGCCAGTAGTGTTGATTTTGACACTGGAGCTTTCTTT. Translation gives CASSVDFDTGAFF.

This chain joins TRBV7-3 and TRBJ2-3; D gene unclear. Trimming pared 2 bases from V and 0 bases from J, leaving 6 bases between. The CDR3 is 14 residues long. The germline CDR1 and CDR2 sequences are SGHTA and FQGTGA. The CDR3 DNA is TGTGCCAGCAGCTTACAACAGAGCACAGATACGCAGTATTTT. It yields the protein CASSLQQSTDTQYF. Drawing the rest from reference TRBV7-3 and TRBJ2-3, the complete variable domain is GAGVSQTPSNKVTEKGKYVELRCDPISGHTALYWYRQSLGQGPEFLIYFQGTGAADDSGLPNDRFFAVRPEGSVSTLKIQRTERGDSAVYLCASSLQQSTDTQYFGPGTRLTVL.

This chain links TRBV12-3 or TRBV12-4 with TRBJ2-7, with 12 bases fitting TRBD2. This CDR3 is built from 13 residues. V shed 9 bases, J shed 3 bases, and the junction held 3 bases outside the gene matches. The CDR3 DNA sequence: TGTGCCAGTCGGACTAGCGGGGTCTACGAGCAGTACTTC. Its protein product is CASRTSGVYEQYF.

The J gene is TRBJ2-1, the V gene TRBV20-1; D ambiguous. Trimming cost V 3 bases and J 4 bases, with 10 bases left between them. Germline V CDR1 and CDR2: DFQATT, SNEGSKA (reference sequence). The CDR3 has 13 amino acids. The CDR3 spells CSASLPLYNEQFF. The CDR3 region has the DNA TGCAGTGCTAGCTTACCCCTATACAATGAGCAGTTCTTC.

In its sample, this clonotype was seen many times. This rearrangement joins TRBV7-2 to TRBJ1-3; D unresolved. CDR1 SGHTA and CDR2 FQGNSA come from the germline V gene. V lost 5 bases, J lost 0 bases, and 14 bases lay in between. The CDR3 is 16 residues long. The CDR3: CASSPDGMSSGNTIYF. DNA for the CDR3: TGTGCCAGCAGCCCGGACGGCATGAGCTCTGGAAACACCATATATTTT.

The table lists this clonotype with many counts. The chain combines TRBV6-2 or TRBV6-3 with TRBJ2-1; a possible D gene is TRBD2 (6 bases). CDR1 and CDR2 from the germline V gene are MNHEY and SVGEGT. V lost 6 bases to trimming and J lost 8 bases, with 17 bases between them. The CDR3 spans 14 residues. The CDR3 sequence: CASSIRDSVDEQFF. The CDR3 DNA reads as TGTGCCAGCAGCATCCGGGACTCCGTCGATGAGCAGTTCTTC.

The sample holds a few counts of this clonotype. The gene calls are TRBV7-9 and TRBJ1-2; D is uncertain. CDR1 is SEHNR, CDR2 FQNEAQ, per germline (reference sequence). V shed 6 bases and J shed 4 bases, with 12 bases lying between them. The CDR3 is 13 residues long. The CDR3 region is CASRSGVSYGYTF. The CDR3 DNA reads TGTGCCAGCAGGTCGGGTGTCTCCTATGGCTACACCTTC. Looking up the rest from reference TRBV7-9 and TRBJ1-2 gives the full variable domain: DTGVSQNPRHKITKRGQNVTFRCDPISEHNRLYWYRQTLGQGPEFLTYFQNEAQLEKSRLLSDRFSAERPKGSFSTLEIQRTEQGDSAMYLCASRSGVSYGYTFGSGTRLTVV.

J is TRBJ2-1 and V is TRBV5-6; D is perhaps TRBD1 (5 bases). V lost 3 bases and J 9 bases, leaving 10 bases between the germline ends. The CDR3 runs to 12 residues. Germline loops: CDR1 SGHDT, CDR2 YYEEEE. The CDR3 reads CASSSRQGEQFF. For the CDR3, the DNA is TGTGCCAGCAGCTCTCGTCAGGGTGAGCAGTTCTTC.

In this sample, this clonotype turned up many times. This CDR3 reads CASSHYASGAYNEQFF. CDR3 nucleotides: TGTGCCAGCAGCCATTATGCTAGCGGGGCCTACAATGAGCAGTTCTTC. This sequence joins TRBV7-2 and TRBJ2-1; TRBD2 aligns across 9 bases. V shed 5 bases and J 2 bases; nucleotides not matched to a gene: 7. This CDR3 has 16 residues. Germline V CDR1 and CDR2: SGHTA, FQGNSA.